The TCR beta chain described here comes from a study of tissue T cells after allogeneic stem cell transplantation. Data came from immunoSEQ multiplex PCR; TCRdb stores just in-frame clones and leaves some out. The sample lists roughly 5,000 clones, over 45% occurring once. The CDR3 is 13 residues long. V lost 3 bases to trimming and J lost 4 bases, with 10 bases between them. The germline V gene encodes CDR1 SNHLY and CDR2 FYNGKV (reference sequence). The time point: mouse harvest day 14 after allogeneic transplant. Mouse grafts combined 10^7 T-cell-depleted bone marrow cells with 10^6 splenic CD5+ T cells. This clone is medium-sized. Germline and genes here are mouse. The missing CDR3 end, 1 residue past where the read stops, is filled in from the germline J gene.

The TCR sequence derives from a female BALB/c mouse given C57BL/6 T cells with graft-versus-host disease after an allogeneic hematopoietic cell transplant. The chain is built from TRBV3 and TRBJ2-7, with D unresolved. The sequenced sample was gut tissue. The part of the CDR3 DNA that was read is TGTGCCAGCAGCTTCTACGTACAATATGAACAGTAC. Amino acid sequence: CASSFYVQYEQY. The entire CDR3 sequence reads CASSFYVQYEQYF.